The clone carrying this T cell receptor (beta chain) turned up a few times. The antigen is undetermined. For the second PCR, which ran for about 7 to 11 cycles, a sample-barcoded 5' primer and a J-beta primer mix were used. Each of the cDNA molecules was tagged by a template-switch adaptor with 12 random nucleotides. From the 5' RACE reads, TCRdb called clonotypes with MiXCR, one entry per CDR3 protein. The sample has around 1.5 million distinct CDR3 sequences; approximately 32% are singletons. This specimen comes from a study of blood T cells in healthy people across ages. Study-level points and caveats: Correlation between TCR beta diversity and naive T cell percentage was strong. Age advanced and TCR beta diversity per million T cells fell, roughly linearly.

The V and J ends lost 2 bases and 5 bases, in that order; junction bases with no gene match: 10. This CDR3 spans 16 amino acids. CDR1 is MDHEN and CDR2 is SYDVKM in the germline V gene. Sequences were obtained from blood. This TCR was recovered from a woman in her twenties or thirties in good health. V and J are TRBV28 and TRBJ2-5; 8 bases fit TRBD1. In DNA form, the CDR3 reads TGTGCCAGCAGTTTAATAGGTGGCAGGGGGCACGAGACCCAGTACTTC. It is translated as CASSLIGGRGHETQYF.